Included here is one T cell receptor beta chain sequence, with context. The sample comes from a study of blood T cell repertoires in COVID-19. Assay: immunoSEQ multiplex PCR; the TCRdb copy retains only in-frame clones and omits some. The table lists more than 200,000 clones, around 80% of them singletons. The germline V gene has CDR1 SGHNT and CDR2 YYREEE (reference sequence). The CDR3 spans 14 residues. The J segment lost 2 bases and the V segment lost 6 bases, leaving 7 bases of the junction unmatched. The source of this sequence is a man between 60 and 70 years old who had recovered from COVID-19. The chain joins TRBV5-4 to TRBJ1-2; 7 bases agree with TRBD1. The sequenced sample consisted of PBMCs or T cells enriched from blood (not recorded which). The CDR3 bases are TGTGCCAGCACCCCGGGACAGACGAACTATGGCTACACCTTC. Protein: CASTPGQTNYGYTF. The whole variable domain, remainder taken from reference TRBV5-4 and TRBJ1-2, is ETGVTQSPTHLIKTRGQQVTLRCSSQSGHNTVSWYQQALGQGPQFIFQYYREEENGRGNFPPRFSGLQFPNYSSELNVNALELDDSALYLCASTPGQTNYGYTFGSGTRLTVV.